A single sample gave rise to the 15 T cell receptor beta chains below, sequenced in a study of CD8+CD57+ T cells in acquired aplastic anemia. Profiling that covered TCR beta VDJ and CDR3 relied on genomic DNA as its template. TCRdb re-called the reads with MiXCR, one entry per CDR3 protein. In the table there are approximately 98,000 distinct CDR3 sequences, approximately 49% of which are singletons. The sequenced material came from sorted CD4+, CD8+, or CD8+CD57+ T cells (not recorded which) from PBMCs. The receptors were gathered from a human donor in good health, serving as a control.

The CDR3 DNA reads as TGTGCCATCAGCGGACAGCCGGATTCACCCCTCCACTTT. Encoded protein: CAISGQPDSPLHF. The chain links TRBV10-3 to TRBJ1-6, with D possibly TRBD1 on 6 matching bases. CDR1 and CDR2 (germline): ENHRY, SYGVKD. The CDR3 has 13 amino acids. Trimming took 6 bases from V and 8 from J, leaving 11 bases between them.

This clonotype was counted once. The rearrangement uses TRBV11-1 and TRBJ2-2; tentatively, D is TRBD2 (6 bases). Per germline, CDR1 SGHAT and CDR2 FQDESV (reference sequence). The CDR3 sequence is 18 residues long. The V gene lost 5 bases and the J gene lost 0 bases, with 19 bases spanning the gap. The CDR3 DNA sequence: TGTGCCAGCAGCGCCTGGGGGGTTCGGCTGACGAACACCGGGGAGCTGTTTTTT. This translates into CASSAWGVRLTNTGELFF.

The chain couples TRBV20-1 to TRBJ1-2; TRBD1 matches 7 bases. This CDR3 region has 14 residues. Trimming cost V 4 bases and J 2 bases; bases outside gene matches: 7. Germline V gene sequence: CDR1 DFQATT, CDR2 SNEGSKA (reference sequence). The CDR3 DNA is TGCAGTGCTATACCGACAGGGCAGAACTATGGCTACACCTTC. Amino acids: CSAIPTGQNYGYTF.

This clonotype came up a few times. This chain connects TRBV10-2 to TRBJ2-3; no clear D. The germline CDR1 and CDR2 sequences are WSHSY and SAAADI. The CDR3 totals 13 residues. Trimming took 1 base from V and 4 from J, leaving 6 bases between them. CDR3 bases: TGCGCCAGCAGTGAGTTACAGTCAGATACGCAGTATTTT. It yields the protein CASSELQSDTQYF.

This clonotype came up many times. V usage is TRBV20-1 and J usage is TRBJ1-1; 7 nucleotides agree with TRBD1. The V and J ends lost 6 bases and 5 bases, in that order; junction bases with no gene match: 6. The CDR3 is made up of 12 amino acids. CDR1 is DFQATT and CDR2 is SNEGSKA in the germline V gene (reference sequence). CDR3 in amino acids: CSAYDRETEAFF. CDR3 nucleotides: TGCAGTGCCTATGACAGGGAAACTGAAGCTTTCTTT.

This clonotype came up a few times. A much larger clone lies one base from this, so it may be a read error. The rearrangement joins TRBV9 to TRBJ2-2; D remains unclear. The CDR3 is 16 amino acids. Trimming removed 4 bases from V and 4 bases from J, with 17 bases in between. CDR1 is SGDLS and CDR2 is YYNGEE in the germline V gene. The CDR3 here is CASSQSLGRSTGELFF. The CDR3 DNA reads TGTGCCAGCAGCCAATCCCTCGGACGGAGCACCGGGGAGCTGTTTTTT.

In its sample, this clonotype was seen many times. This chain links TRBV24-1 with TRBJ1-2, with D perhaps TRBD1 (6 bases). The V end lost 3 bases, the J end lost 5 bases, and 9 bases lay between the germline ends. CDR1 is KGHDR, CDR2 SFDVKD, per germline. This CDR3 region has 13 residues. In DNA, the CDR3 is TGTGCCACCAGTGATGCAACAGGGTATGGCTACACCTTC. This codes for CATSDATGYGYTF.

This clonotype was found many times. The chain employs TRBV4-3 and TRBJ2-3, with D unresolved. The V end was cut by 0 bases, the J end by 7 bases, with 14 bases between. The germline gives CDR1 LGHNA, CDR2 YSLEER. CDR3 length: 15 residues. CDR3 protein: CASSQDIVTRNTQYF. CDR3 nucleotides: TGCGCCAGCAGCCAAGATATAGTGACCAGAAATACGCAGTATTTT.

Turning to this clonotype: Germline and junction disagree at one end, which may indicate a read error. The CDR3 spells CASSLDRAGPLHSPLHF. The CDR3 nucleotides are TGTGCCAGCAGCTTAGATCGTGCGGGCCCGCTCCATTCACCCCTCCACTTT. The chain joins TRBV12-3 or TRBV12-4 to TRBJ1-6; D gene uncertain. CDR3 length: 17 amino acids.

This chain connects TRBV7-9 to TRBJ1-5, with no clear D. The V gene lost 1 base and the J gene lost 2 bases, with 0 bases spanning the gap. CDR1 and CDR2 (germline): SEHNR, FQNEAQ (reference sequence). The CDR3 is 12 amino acids. CDR3 DNA: TGTGCCAGCAGCTTAGGCAATCAGCCCCAGCATTTT. Its translation: CASSLGNQPQHF.

On this clonotype: A much larger clonotype is one base distant, so this may be a read error. This rearrangement joins TRBV27 to TRBJ2-5, with a tentative D call TRBD2 (6 bases). The CDR3 is made up of 14 amino acids. V was trimmed by 9 bases and J by 2 bases, leaving 16 bases between them. Germline V CDR1 and CDR2: MNHEY, SMNVEV (reference sequence). CDR3 sequence reads: CASHANGLQETQYF. The CDR3 DNA is TGTGCCAGTCATGCTAACGGACTACAAGAGACCCAGTACTTC.

This clonotype has only a few counts. The chain combines TRBV24-1 with TRBJ2-7; 7 bases map to TRBD1. From germline, CDR1 is KGHDR and CDR2 SFDVKD. The V gene end was trimmed by 3 bases and the J gene end by 2 bases; junction bases not matched to a gene: 12. The CDR3 has 17 residues. This chain's CDR3 is CATSDAPGTVTPYEQYF. DNA of the CDR3: TGTGCCACCAGTGATGCCCCCGGGACAGTAACCCCCTACGAGCAGTACTTC.

This clonotype was observed at least ten times. CDR3 region: CASSQVLQGANEQFF. In nucleotides, the CDR3 is TGCGCCAGCAGCCAAGTTCTGCAGGGGGCGAATGAGCAGTTCTTC. The rearrangement links TRBV4-3 to TRBJ2-1; 8 bases match TRBD1. V was pared by 1 base and J by 7 bases, with 6 bases of the junction left unmatched. The CDR3 loop spans 15 amino acids. Germline CDR1 is LGHNA and CDR2 is YSLEER.

This clonotype was observed at least ten times. This sequence joins TRBV12-3 or TRBV12-4 and TRBJ2-1, with D perhaps matching TRBD1 (6 bases). The CDR3 extends over 16 amino acids. V dropped 3 bases and J dropped 5 bases, with 17 bases sitting between them. CDR3 in amino acids: CASSFPTGAIHNEQFF. CDR3 in DNA: TGTGCCAGCAGTTTTCCGACAGGCGCCATTCACAATGAGCAGTTCTTC.

The J gene is TRBJ2-7, the V gene TRBV15; 7 positions agree with TRBD1. The germline V gene has CDR1 LNHNV and CDR2 YYDKDF (reference sequence). The CDR3 loop spans 15 amino acids. The ends lost 2 bases at V and 4 bases at J; junction bases unmatched: 8. This CDR3 reads CATSRQGVLFYEQYF. Here the CDR3 DNA reads TGTGCCACCAGCAGACAGGGGGTACTATTTTACGAGCAGTACTTC.